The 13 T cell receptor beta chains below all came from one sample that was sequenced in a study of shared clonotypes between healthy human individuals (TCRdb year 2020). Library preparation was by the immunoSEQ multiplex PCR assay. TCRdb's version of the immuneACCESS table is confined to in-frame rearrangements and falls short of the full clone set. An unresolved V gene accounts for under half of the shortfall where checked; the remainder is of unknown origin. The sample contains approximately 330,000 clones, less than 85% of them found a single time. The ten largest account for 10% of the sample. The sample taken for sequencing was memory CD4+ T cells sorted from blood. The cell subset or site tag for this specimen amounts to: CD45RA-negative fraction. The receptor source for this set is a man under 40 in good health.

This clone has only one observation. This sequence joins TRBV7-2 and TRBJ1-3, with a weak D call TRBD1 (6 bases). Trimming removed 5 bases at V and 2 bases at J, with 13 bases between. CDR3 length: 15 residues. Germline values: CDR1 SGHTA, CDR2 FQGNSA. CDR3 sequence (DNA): TGTGCCAGCAGCCGCAGGGGCGCGACTGGAAACACCATATATTTT. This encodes CASSRRGATGNTIYF.

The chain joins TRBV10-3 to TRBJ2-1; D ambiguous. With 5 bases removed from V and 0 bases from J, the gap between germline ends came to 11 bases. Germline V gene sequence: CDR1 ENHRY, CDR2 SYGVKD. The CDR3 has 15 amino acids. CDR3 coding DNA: TGTGCCATCAGTAATACGAGTTACTCCTACAATGAGCAGTTCTTC. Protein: CAISNTSYSYNEQFF.

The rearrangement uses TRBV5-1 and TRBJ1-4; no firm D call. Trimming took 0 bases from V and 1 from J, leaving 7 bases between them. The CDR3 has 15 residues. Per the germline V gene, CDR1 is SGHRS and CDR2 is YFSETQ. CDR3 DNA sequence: TGCGCCAGCAGCTTGGGGGATCGAACTAATGAAAAACTGTTTTTT. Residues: CASSLGDRTNEKLFF.

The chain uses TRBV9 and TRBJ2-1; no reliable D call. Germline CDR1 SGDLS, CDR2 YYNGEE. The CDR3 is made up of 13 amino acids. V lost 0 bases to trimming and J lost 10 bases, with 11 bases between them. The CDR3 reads CASSVASPLEQFF. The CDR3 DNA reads TGTGCCAGCAGCGTAGCCTCCCCCTTGGAGCAGTTCTTC.

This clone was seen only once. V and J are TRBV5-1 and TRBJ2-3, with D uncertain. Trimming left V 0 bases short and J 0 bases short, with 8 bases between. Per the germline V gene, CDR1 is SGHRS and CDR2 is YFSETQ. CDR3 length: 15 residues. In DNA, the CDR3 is TGCGCCAGCAGCTTGGTTGGGAAAAGCACAGATACGCAGTATTTT. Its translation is CASSLVGKSTDTQYF.

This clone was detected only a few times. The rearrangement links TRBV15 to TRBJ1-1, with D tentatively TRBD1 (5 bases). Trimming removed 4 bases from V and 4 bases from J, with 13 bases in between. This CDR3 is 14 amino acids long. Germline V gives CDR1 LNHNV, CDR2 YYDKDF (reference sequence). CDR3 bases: TGTGCCACCAGCAAAGTTCAGGGCATCACTGAAGCTTTCTTT. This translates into CATSKVQGITEAFF.

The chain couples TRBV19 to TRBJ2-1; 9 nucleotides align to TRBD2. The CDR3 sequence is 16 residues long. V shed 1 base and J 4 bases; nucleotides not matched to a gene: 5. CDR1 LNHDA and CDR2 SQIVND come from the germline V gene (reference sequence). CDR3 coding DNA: TGTGCCAGTAGTATAGTCGCTAGCGGGGCATACAATGAGCAGTTCTTC. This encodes CASSIVASGAYNEQFF. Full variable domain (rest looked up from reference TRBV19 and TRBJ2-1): DGGITQSPKYLFRKEGQNVTLSCEQNLNHDAMYWYRQDPGQGLRLIYYSQIVNDFQKGDIAEGYSVSREKKESFPLTVTSAQKNPTAFYLCASSIVASGAYNEQFFGPGTRLTVL.

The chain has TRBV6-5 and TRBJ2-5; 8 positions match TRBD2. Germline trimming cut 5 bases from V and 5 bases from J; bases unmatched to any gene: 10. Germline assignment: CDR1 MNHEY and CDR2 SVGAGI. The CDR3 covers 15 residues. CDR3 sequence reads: CASSLTGTRAETQYF. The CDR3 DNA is TGTGCCAGCAGTCTTACCGGGACTAGAGCGGAGACCCAGTACTTC.

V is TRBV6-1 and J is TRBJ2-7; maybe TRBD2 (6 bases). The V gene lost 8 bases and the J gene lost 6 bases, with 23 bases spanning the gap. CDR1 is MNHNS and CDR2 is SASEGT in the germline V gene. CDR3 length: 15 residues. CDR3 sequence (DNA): TGTGCCAGCCAGCGCGGGATAGTAGGTTCGGGCGAGCAGTACTTC. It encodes CASQRGIVGSGEQYF.

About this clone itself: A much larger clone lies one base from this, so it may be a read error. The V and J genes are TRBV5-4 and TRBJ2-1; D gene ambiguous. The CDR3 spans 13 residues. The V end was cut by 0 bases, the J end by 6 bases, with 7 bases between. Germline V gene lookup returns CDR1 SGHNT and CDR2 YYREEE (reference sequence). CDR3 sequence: CASSLEVGNEQFF. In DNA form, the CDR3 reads TGTGCCAGCAGCTTGGAGGTGGGCAATGAGCAGTTCTTC.

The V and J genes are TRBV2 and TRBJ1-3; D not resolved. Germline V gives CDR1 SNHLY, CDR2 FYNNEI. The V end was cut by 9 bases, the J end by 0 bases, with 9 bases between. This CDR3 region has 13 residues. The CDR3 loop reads CASGSFSGNTIYF. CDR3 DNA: TGTGCCAGTGGCTCCTTCTCTGGAAACACCATATATTTT.

In DNA, the CDR3 is TGTGCCAGCAGTTTTATGTGGGGCAGGGAGATACTGTTTTTT. Amino acids: CASSFMWGREILFF. The chain is built from TRBV27 and TRBJ1-4; tentative D call: TRBD1 (5 bases). CDR3 length: 14 amino acids. The germline gives CDR1 MNHEY, CDR2 SMNVEV (reference sequence). V lost 3 bases to trimming and J lost 13 bases, with 18 bases between them.

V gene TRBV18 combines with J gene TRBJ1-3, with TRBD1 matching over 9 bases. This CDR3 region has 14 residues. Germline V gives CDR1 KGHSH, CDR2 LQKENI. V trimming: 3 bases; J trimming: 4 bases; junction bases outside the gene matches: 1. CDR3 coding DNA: TGTGCCAGCTCACCGGGACAGGGAGGAAACACCATATATTTT. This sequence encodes CASSPGQGGNTIYF.